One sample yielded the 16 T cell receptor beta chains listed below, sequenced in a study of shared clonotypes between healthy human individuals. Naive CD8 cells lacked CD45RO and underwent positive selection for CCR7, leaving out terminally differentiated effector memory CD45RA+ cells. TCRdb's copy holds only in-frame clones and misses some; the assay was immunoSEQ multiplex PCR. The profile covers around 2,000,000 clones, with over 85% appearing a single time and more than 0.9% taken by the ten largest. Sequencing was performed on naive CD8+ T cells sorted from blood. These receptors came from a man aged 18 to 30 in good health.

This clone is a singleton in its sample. The CDR3 loop is CASSSRGRGNEKLFF. The CDR3, as DNA: TGCGCCAGCAGCTCGAGGGGTAGGGGTAATGAAAAACTGTTTTTT. This chain joins TRBV5-1 and TRBJ1-4; D perhaps matches TRBD1 (5 bases). The length of the CDR3 is 15 residues. The germline V gene has CDR1 SGHRS and CDR2 YFSETQ. V lost 3 bases and J lost 4, with 13 bases in between.

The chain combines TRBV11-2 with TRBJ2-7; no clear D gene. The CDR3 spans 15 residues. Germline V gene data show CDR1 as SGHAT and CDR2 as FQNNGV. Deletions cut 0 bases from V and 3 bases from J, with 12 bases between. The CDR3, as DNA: TGTGCCAGCAGCTTAGATTTGGGAAGCCGCTACGAGCAGTACTTC. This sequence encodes CASSLDLGSRYEQYF.

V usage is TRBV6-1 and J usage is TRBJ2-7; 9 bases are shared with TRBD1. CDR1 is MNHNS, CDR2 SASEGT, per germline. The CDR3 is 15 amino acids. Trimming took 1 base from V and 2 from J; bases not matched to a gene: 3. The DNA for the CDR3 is TGTGCCAGCAGTGAAGTTGGGGACAGGGCCTACGAGCAGTACTTC. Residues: CASSEVGDRAYEQYF.

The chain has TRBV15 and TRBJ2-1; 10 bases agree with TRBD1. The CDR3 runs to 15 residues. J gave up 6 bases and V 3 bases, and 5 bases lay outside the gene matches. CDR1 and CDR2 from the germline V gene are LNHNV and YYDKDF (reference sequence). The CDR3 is CATSSRDRGVNEQFF. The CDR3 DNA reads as TGTGCCACCAGCAGCCGGGACAGGGGCGTCAATGAGCAGTTCTTC.

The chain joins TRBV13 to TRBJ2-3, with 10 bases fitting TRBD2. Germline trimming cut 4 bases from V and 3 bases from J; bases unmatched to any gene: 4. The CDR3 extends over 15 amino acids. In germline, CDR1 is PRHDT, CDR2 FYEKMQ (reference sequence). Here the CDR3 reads CASSSIAGGTDTQYF. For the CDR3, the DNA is TGTGCCAGCAGCTCTATAGCGGGGGGAACAGATACGCAGTATTTT.

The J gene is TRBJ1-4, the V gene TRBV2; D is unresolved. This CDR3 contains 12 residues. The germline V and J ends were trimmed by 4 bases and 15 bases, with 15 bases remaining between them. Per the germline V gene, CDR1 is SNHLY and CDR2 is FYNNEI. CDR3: CASSVSSNEMFF. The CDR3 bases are TGTGCCAGCAGTGTATCCAGTAATGAAATGTTTTTT.

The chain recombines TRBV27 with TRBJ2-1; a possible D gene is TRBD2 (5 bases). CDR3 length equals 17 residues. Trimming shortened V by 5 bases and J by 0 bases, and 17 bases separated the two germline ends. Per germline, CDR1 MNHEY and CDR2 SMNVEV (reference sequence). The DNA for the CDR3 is TGTGCCAGCAGTCCCCGCTCCGTGGAGGACTCCTACAATGAGCAGTTCTTC. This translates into CASSPRSVEDSYNEQFF.

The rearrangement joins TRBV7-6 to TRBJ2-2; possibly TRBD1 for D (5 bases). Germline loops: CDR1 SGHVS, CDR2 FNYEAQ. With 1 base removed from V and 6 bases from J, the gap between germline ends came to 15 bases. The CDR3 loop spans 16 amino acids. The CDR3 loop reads CASSLDMGLLAGELFF. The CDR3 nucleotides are TGTGCCAGCAGCTTAGACATGGGGCTTTTGGCCGGGGAGCTGTTTTTT.

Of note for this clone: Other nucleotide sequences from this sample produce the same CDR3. Here the CDR3 reads CASSPGGIYNEQFF. The CDR3 region has the DNA TGCGCCAGCAGCCCCGGAGGGATCTACAATGAGCAGTTCTTC. The genes are TRBV4-1 and TRBJ2-1; the D gene is possibly TRBD2 (6 bases). This CDR3 spans 14 amino acids. CDR1 MGHRA and CDR2 YSYEKL come from the germline V gene. V was pared by 4 bases and J by 3 bases, with 10 bases between.

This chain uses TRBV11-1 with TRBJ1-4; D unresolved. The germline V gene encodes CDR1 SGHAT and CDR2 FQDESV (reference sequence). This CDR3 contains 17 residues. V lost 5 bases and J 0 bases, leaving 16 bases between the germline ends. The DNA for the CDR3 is TGTGCCAGCAGCCGAAGGACCTTTACAACAACTAATGAAAAACTGTTTTTT. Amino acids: CASSRRTFTTTNEKLFF. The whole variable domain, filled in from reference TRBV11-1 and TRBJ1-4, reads EAEVAQSPRYKITEKSQAVAFWCDPISGHATLYWYRQILGQGPELLVQFQDESVVDDSQLPKDRFSAERLKGVDSTLKIQPAELGDSAMYLCASSRRTFTTTNEKLFFGSGTQLSVL.

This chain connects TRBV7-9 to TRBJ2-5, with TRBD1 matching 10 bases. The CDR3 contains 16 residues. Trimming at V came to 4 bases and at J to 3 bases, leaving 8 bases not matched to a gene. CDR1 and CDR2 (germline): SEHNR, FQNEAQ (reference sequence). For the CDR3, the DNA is TGTGCCAGCAGCTCCTCCCCCGGGACAGGGGAAGAGACCCAGTACTTC. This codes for CASSSSPGTGEETQYF.

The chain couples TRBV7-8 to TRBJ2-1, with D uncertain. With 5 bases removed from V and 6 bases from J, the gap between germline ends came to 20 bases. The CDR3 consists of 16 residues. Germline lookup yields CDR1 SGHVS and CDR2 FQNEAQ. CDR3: CASSPIVGSPLNEQFF. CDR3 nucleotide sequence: TGTGCCAGCAGCCCTATTGTGGGGTCTCCCCTCAATGAGCAGTTCTTC. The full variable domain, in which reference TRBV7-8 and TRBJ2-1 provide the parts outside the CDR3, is GAGVSQSPRYKVAKRGQDVALRCDPISGHVSLFWYQQALGQGPEFLTYFQNEAQLDKSGLPSDRFFAERPEGSVSTLKIQRTQQEDSAVYLCASSPIVGSPLNEQFFGPGTRLTVL.

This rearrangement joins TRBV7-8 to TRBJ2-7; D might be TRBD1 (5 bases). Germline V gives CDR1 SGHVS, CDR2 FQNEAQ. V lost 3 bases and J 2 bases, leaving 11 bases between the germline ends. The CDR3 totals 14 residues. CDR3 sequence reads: CASSFPRTPYEQYF. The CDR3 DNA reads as TGTGCCAGCAGCTTCCCCCGGACACCCTACGAGCAGTACTTC.

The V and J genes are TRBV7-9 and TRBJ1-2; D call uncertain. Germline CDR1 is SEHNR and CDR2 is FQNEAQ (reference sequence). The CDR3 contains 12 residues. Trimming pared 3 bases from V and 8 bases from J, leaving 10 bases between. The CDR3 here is CASSLGSRGYTF. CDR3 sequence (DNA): TGTGCCAGCAGCTTGGGGAGTAGGGGCTACACCTTC.

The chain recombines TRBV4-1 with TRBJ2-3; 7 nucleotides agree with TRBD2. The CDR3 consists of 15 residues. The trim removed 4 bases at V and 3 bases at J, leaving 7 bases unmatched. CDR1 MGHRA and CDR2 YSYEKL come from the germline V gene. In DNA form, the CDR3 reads TGCGCCAGCAGCCCCGTCCCGGGACTAACAGATACGCAGTATTTT. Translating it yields CASSPVPGLTDTQYF.

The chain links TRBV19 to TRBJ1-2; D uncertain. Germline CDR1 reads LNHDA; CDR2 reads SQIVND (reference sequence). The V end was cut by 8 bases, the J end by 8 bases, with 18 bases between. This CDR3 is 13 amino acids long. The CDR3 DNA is TGTGCCAGTTTAACGGGTGTGAGGCGGGGCTACACCTTC. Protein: CASLTGVRRGYTF. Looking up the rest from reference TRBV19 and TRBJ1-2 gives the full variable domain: DGGITQSPKYLFRKEGQNVTLSCEQNLNHDAMYWYRQDPGQGLRLIYYSQIVNDFQKGDIAEGYSVSREKKESFPLTVTSAQKNPTAFYLCASLTGVRRGYTFGSGTRLTVV.